The clone carrying this TCR beta chain was recorded many times. Its cognate antigen is unknown. Researchers made TCR cDNA using 5'RACE template switching, and this step added a universal primer site and UMIs. TCRdb independently ran MiXCR on the 5' RACE reads; one entry per CDR3 protein. The sample lists 300,000 or so distinct CDR3 sequences, 10% to 15% occurring once. This sample is part of a study of T cells after yellow fever vaccination. This CDR3 region has 15 residues. The germline V gene encodes CDR1 SGHRS and CDR2 YFSETQ. Trimming took 4 bases from V and 1 from J; bases not matched to a gene: 3. Findings and limits, study-wide: The booster response re-showed most primary clones: 96% CD4, around 87% CD8. It was a small share of clonotypes that appeared in both CD4 and CD8 compartments. Repertoires sorted by FACS could include abundant clonotypes that are contaminants from the bulk population.

Sequences were derived from CD4+ T cells sorted from PBMCs, sampled 45 days after the yellow fever booster vaccination. This receptor was taken from a man younger than 45 who received the YFV17D yellow fever vaccine. V and J are TRBV5-1 and TRBJ2-2; 8 positions match TRBD2. DNA of the CDR3: TGCGCCAGCAGCCGCAGCGGGAGGAACACCGGGGAGCTGTTTTTT. This encodes CASSRSGRNTGELFF.